This TCR beta chain was recorded in a study of control samples from healthy donors and cancer patients (dated by TCRdb to 2020 to 2021). A remark on this clone: No antigen is known for it. No clone much larger than this one lies a single base away; base qualities are absent.

A distance of 10 bases separates the germline ends of V and J, which lose 3 bases and 2 bases respectively. Inclusive of the bounding cysteine and phenylalanine, the CDR3 is 14 residues long. Left in the record is the CDR3 DNA by itself, 42 bases read in frame from the first base. Per the germline V gene, MGHRA is the CDR1 and YSYEKL is the CDR2. To prepare the library, the immunoSEQ multiplex PCR assay was applied. Imported from immuneACCESS, the table was reduced by TCRdb to in-frame sequences with V and J called. These copies leave out some clones; in studies compared against another copy, an unresolved V gene accounts for under half, and the cause of the remainder is not known. This sample gives approximately 85,000 clones in total; around 90% of them show up just once. Approximately 7.6% of the sample is held by the ten biggest clonotypes.

This clonotype was obtained from an older woman in good health. Sequencing was done on a sample of blood. This sequence uses TRBV4-1 and TRBJ1-2; no D gene can be assigned with confidence. The CDR3 amino acid sequence is: CASSQIGSNYGYTF. The DNA sequence follows: TGCGCCAGCAGCCAGATAGGTTCCAACTATGGCTACACCTTC.